Presented here are 14 T cell receptor beta chains from one specimen sequenced in a study of T cell responses to AZD1222 COVID-19 vaccine (dated by TCRdb to the early 2020s). The method was the immunoSEQ multiplex PCR assay. The table was pulled from immuneACCESS by TCRdb, which kept in-frame rearrangements only. Such tables lose some clones; where checked, under half of the loss comes from unresolved V genes, and the rest has no known cause. The sample has some 110,000 clones on record, more than 70% of them singletons. The ten largest account for 17% of the sample. The time point label here, explained by the study, means: about 28 days (+/-7) after the second vaccine dose. This specimen consisted of peripheral blood, obtained 28 days after the second AZD1222 dose. All receptors come from an adult who received the AZD1222 COVID-19 vaccine.

The rearrangement links TRBV10-1 to TRBJ2-2; D might be TRBD2 (6 bases). The CDR3 is made up of 16 amino acids. Germline CDR1 WNHNN, CDR2 SYGVQD (reference sequence). Trimming took off 1 base at V and 4 bases at J, with 13 bases between the two ends. The DNA of the CDR3 is TGCGCCAGCAGTGAGTTCGGGAGAGGGAGCACCGGGGAGCTGTTTTTT. Its protein is CASSEFGRGSTGELFF.

The genes are TRBV7-2 and TRBJ1-1; 10 bases agree with TRBD1. Trimming at V came to 0 bases and at J to 0 bases, leaving 1 base not matched to a gene. The CDR3 length is 16 residues. Germline CDR1 SGHTA, CDR2 FQGNSA. CDR3 protein: CASSLATGGLNTEAFF. The CDR3 DNA sequence: TGTGCCAGCAGCTTAGCGACAGGGGGCTTGAACACTGAAGCTTTCTTT.

This sequence joins TRBV6-6 and TRBJ2-1; 9 positions match TRBD2. Per germline, CDR1 MNHNY and CDR2 SVGAGI (reference sequence). The V gene end was trimmed by 3 bases and the J gene end by 10 bases; junction bases not matched to a gene: 4. CDR3 length equals 13 residues. CDR3 region: CASSYSGSGEQFF. Here the CDR3 DNA reads TGTGCCAGCAGTTATAGCGGGAGTGGGGAGCAGTTCTTC.

The chain carries TRBV6-1 and TRBJ1-1, with D hard to call. CDR3 length: 13 amino acids. CDR1 and CDR2 (germline): MNHNS, SASEGT. Trimming shortened V by 0 bases and J by 4 bases, and 6 bases separated the two germline ends. The CDR3, as DNA: TGTGCCAGCAGTGAAGCGAGGTCCACTGAAGCTTTCTTT. Its translation: CASSEARSTEAFF.

This clone was picked up a small number of times. The CDR3 protein is CASSPSSPTTGELFF. The DNA for the CDR3 is TGTGCCAGCAGCCCATCCAGCCCGACGACCGGGGAGCTGTTTTTT. The chain links TRBV7-9 to TRBJ2-2; D remains unclear. Germline lookup yields CDR1 SEHNR and CDR2 FQNEAQ (reference sequence). Trimming stripped 5 bases from V and 5 bases from J, with 15 bases between. This CDR3 is 15 amino acids long.

The count of this clone is one. The J gene is TRBJ1-5, the V gene TRBV6-6; the D is unclear. V dropped 5 bases and J dropped 0 bases, with 17 bases sitting between them. The length of the CDR3 is 17 residues. Germline CDR1 reads MNHNY; CDR2 reads SVGAGI (reference sequence). The CDR3 region is CASSPTWGGYSNQPQHF. The CDR3 bases are TGTGCCAGCAGTCCCACTTGGGGTGGCTATAGCAATCAGCCCCAGCATTTT.

The rearrangement joins TRBV7-2 to TRBJ2-7; 7 bases map to TRBD1. V trimming: 3 bases; J trimming: 2 bases; junction bases outside the gene matches: 13. Per germline, CDR1 SGHTA and CDR2 FQGNSA. This CDR3 has 17 residues. The CDR3 sequence is CASSFAPGEGAPYEQYF. The CDR3 DNA follows: TGTGCCAGCAGCTTCGCCCCAGGAGAGGGGGCCCCCTACGAGCAGTACTTC. The complete variable domain, with remaining parts taken from reference TRBV7-2 and TRBJ2-7, reads GAGVSQSPSNKVTEKGKDVELRCDPISGHTALYWYRQSLGQGLEFLIYFQGNSAPDKSGLPSDRFSAERTGGSVSTLTIQRTQQEDSAVYLCASSFAPGEGAPYEQYFGPGTRLTVT.

The V gene is TRBV12-3 or TRBV12-4, the J gene TRBJ2-1, with D perhaps TRBD2 (6 bases). The CDR3 sequence is 13 residues long. V was cut by 5 bases and J by 10 bases, with 15 bases left in between. CDR3 protein: CASSGRRGVEQFF. In DNA form, the CDR3 reads TGTGCCAGCAGTGGACGGAGGGGAGTCGAGCAGTTCTTC.

V usage is TRBV4-2 and J usage is TRBJ2-1; D is perhaps TRBD2 (6 bases). Germline V gene data show CDR1 as LGHNA and CDR2 as YNFKEQ. The CDR3 is 17 amino acids. Trimming left V 5 bases short and J 2 bases short, with 19 bases between. The CDR3 nucleotides read TGTGCCAGCAGCATTCTCCTACGGGAGAGGCCCTACAATGAGCAGTTCTTC. It is translated as CASSILLRERPYNEQFF.

The CDR3 DNA follows: TGTGCCAGTAGTATTCGGGCGGAAAGCAATCAGCCCCAGCATTTT. Translation gives CASSIRAESNQPQHF. The chain recombines TRBV19 with TRBJ1-5; unclear D gene. This CDR3 is 15 amino acids long. Trimming left V 3 bases short and J 1 base short, with 10 bases between. Germline CDR1 LNHDA, CDR2 SQIVND (reference sequence).

The chain has TRBV7-9 and TRBJ1-2; tentatively, D is TRBD1 (5 bases). V lost 5 bases to trimming and J lost 8 bases, with 12 bases between them. This CDR3 is 12 amino acids long. Germline V gene lookup returns CDR1 SEHNR and CDR2 FQNEAQ (reference sequence). The CDR3: CASSPHGGGYTF. Written as DNA, the CDR3 is TGTGCCAGCAGCCCACACGGGGGAGGCTACACCTTC.

The V call is TRBV7-9, the J call TRBJ2-3; D unresolved. Trimming shortened V by 5 bases and J by 3 bases, and 6 bases separated the two germline ends. The CDR3 consists of 12 residues. The germline gives CDR1 SEHNR, CDR2 FQNEAQ (reference sequence). The CDR3 nucleotides read TGTGCCAGCAGCATCTTGACAGATACGCAGTATTTT. Protein product: CASSILTDTQYF.

The chain employs TRBV6-5 and TRBJ1-4; 10 bases agree with TRBD1. The V and J ends lost 6 bases and 3 bases, in that order; junction bases with no gene match: 4. The CDR3 loop spans 15 amino acids. Germline V gene sequence: CDR1 MNHEY, CDR2 SVGAGI. CDR3 in amino acids: CASRPTGGPNEKLFF. The CDR3 DNA follows: TGTGCCAGCAGGCCGACAGGGGGCCCTAATGAAAAACTGTTTTTT.

A note on this clone: The junction does not match germline at one end; this may be a read error. This CDR3 reads CARVPLEDF. The CDR3 DNA sequence: TGTGCTAGGGTCCCGCTGGAGGACTTC. The V gene is TRBV12-5, the J gene TRBJ2-5; D possibly corresponds to TRBD2 (5 bases). Germline assignment: CDR1 LGHNT and CDR2 FRNRAP. The CDR3 length is 9 residues.